Each of the 13 T cell receptor beta chains below was sequenced from the same sample in a study of blood T cells in healthy people across ages. The use of a sample-barcoded 5' primer and a J-beta primer mix characterized a second PCR of about 6 to 12 cycles. TCRdb recomputed calls from the 5' RACE reads with MiXCR, one row per CDR3 protein. The sample holds around 1.1 million distinct CDR3 sequences, around two fifths seen once. Sequences were obtained from blood. Receptors originate from a man aged 18 to 30 in good health.

CDR3 residues: CSAIGLAGTEGNIQYF. The CDR3 DNA sequence: TGCAGTGCCATTGGACTAGCGGGGACAGAAGGAAACATTCAGTACTTC. The chain recombines TRBV20-1 with TRBJ2-4; 12 nucleotides align to TRBD2. The CDR3 loop spans 16 amino acids. The germline gives CDR1 DFQATT, CDR2 SNEGSKA (reference sequence). V shed 6 bases, J shed 6 bases, and the junction held 12 bases outside the gene matches.

This sequence joins TRBV7-9 and TRBJ2-1; 9 bases line up with TRBD1. V shed 5 bases and J 6 bases; nucleotides not matched to a gene: 8. Per the germline V gene, CDR1 is SEHNR and CDR2 is FQNEAQ (reference sequence). The CDR3 is 15 amino acids. For the CDR3, the DNA is TGTGCCAGCAGCCACCCGGGACAGGGATCCAATGAGCAGTTCTTC. Translation gives CASSHPGQGSNEQFF.

The V call is TRBV7-2, the J call TRBJ2-1, with 7 bases fitting TRBD2. There are 15 residues in the CDR3. The junction had 8 bases not matched to a gene; V was cut back by 2 bases and J by 7 bases. In germline, CDR1 is SGHTA, CDR2 FQGNSA. The CDR3 is CASSLLGGSQNEQFF. In DNA form, the CDR3 reads TGTGCCAGCAGCTTATTGGGGGGGTCCCAGAATGAGCAGTTCTTC.

V is TRBV4-1 and J is TRBJ1-1; unclear D gene. The V gene lost 0 bases and the J gene lost 3 bases, with 14 bases spanning the gap. This CDR3 comprises 16 residues. Germline CDR1 reads MGHRA; CDR2 reads YSYEKL. DNA of the CDR3: TGCGCCAGCAGCCAAGATAAGGCGGAGATATACACTGAAGCTTTCTTT. It yields the protein CASSQDKAEIYTEAFF.

This clonotype has only a few counts. This chain uses TRBV2 with TRBJ2-6; D gene ambiguous. Per germline, CDR1 SNHLY and CDR2 FYNNEI. CDR3 length equals 15 residues. With 4 bases removed from V and 0 bases from J, the gap between germline ends came to 7 bases. In DNA form, the CDR3 reads TGTGCCAGCAGTGGAGACCTCTCTGGGGCCAACGTCCTGACTTTC. It specifies CASSGDLSGANVLTF.

Concerning this clonotype: With a much larger clone just one base away, this may be a read error. The chain has TRBV27 and TRBJ2-7; D is ambiguous. Germline V gives CDR1 MNHEY, CDR2 SMNVEV (reference sequence). CDR3 size: 14 residues. V lost 3 bases and J lost 3, with 12 bases in between. CDR3 in amino acids: CASSFGRKGYEQYF. Here the CDR3 DNA reads TGTGCCAGCAGTTTTGGTAGGAAGGGCTACGAGCAGTACTTC.

This chain uses TRBV29-1 with TRBJ2-1; D is tentatively TRBD1 or TRBD2 (5 bases each). The CDR3 loop spans 13 amino acids. V lost 3 bases and J lost 7, with 13 bases in between. CDR1 and CDR2 from the germline V gene are SQVTM and ANQGSEA. The CDR3 DNA follows: TGCAGCGTTGATCCGGGACGACGGAATGAGCAGTTCTTC. This translates into CSVDPGRRNEQFF.

A few counts support this clonotype. The chain joins TRBV6-6 to TRBJ1-1; the match to TRBD1 covers 9 bases. Looked up from germline, CDR1 is MNHNY and CDR2 is SVGAGI (reference sequence). The J segment lost 0 bases and the V segment lost 2 bases, leaving 7 bases of the junction unmatched. The length of the CDR3 is 17 residues. This chain's CDR3 is CASSYQDRGPMNTEAFF. CDR3 nucleotide sequence: TGTGCCAGCAGTTACCAGGACAGGGGCCCGATGAACACTGAAGCTTTCTTT.

The chain combines TRBV5-6 with TRBJ1-6; D uncertain. The germline V and J ends were trimmed by 0 bases and 8 bases, with 12 bases remaining between them. Germline V gene lookup returns CDR1 SGHDT and CDR2 YYEEEE. The CDR3 sequence is 15 residues long. DNA of the CDR3: TGTGCCAGCAGCTTGGCAGGCAGATTGGATTCACCCCTCCACTTT. Translation gives CASSLAGRLDSPLHF.

This chain uses TRBV20-1 with TRBJ2-7; D remains ambiguous. Trimming left V 2 bases short and J 7 bases short, with 21 bases between. Germline values: CDR1 DFQATT, CDR2 SNEGSKA (reference sequence). This CDR3 contains 15 residues. CDR3 in amino acids: CSARPVQTNYNEQYF. The DNA for the CDR3 is TGCAGTGCTAGACCCGTCCAAACGAATTACAATGAGCAGTACTTC.

This clonotype has only a few counts. This chain connects TRBV5-6 to TRBJ2-7, with D perhaps TRBD1 (5 bases). Germline CDR1 and CDR2: SGHDT and YYEEEE. V lost 4 bases and J 2 bases, leaving 13 bases between the germline ends. This CDR3 has 14 amino acids. The CDR3 loop reads CASSPTDTAYEQYF. The CDR3 region has the DNA TGTGCCAGCAGCCCGACAGATACCGCCTACGAGCAGTACTTC.

The chain uses TRBV20-1 and TRBJ2-1, with a weak D call TRBD1 (5 bases). CDR3 length: 14 residues. V shed 6 bases and J shed 4 bases, with 16 bases lying between them. In germline, CDR1 is DFQATT, CDR2 SNEGSKA (reference sequence). The CDR3 DNA reads TGCAGTGCCTCCGGGCGCTCAGGGTACAATGAGCAGTTCTTC. Translated, it gives CSASGRSGYNEQFF.

This chain uses TRBV7-9 with TRBJ2-1; the match to TRBD1 covers 7 bases. With V trimmed by 0 bases and J by 4 bases, 6 bases remained unmatched. The CDR3 loop spans 16 amino acids. From germline, CDR1 is SEHNR and CDR2 FQNEAQ (reference sequence). CDR3 in DNA: TGTGCCAGCAGCTTAGCGCCCCGGGACAGATACAATGAGCAGTTCTTC. As protein: CASSLAPRDRYNEQFF.